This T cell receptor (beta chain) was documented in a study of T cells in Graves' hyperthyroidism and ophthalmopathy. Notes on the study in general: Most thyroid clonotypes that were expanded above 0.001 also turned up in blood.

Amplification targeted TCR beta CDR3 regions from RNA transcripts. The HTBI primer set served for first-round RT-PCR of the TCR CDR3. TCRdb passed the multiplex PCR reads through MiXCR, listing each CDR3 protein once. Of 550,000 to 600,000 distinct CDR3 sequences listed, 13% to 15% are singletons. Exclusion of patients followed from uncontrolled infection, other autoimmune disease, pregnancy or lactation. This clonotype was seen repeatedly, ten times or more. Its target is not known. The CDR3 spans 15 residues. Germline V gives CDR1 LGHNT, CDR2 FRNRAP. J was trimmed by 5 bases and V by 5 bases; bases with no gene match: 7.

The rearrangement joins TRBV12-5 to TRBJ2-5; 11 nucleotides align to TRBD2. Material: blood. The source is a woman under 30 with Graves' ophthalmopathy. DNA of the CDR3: TGTGCTAGTGGTCGACTAGCGGGATTCAGCGAGACCCAGTACTTC. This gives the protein CASGRLAGFSETQYF.